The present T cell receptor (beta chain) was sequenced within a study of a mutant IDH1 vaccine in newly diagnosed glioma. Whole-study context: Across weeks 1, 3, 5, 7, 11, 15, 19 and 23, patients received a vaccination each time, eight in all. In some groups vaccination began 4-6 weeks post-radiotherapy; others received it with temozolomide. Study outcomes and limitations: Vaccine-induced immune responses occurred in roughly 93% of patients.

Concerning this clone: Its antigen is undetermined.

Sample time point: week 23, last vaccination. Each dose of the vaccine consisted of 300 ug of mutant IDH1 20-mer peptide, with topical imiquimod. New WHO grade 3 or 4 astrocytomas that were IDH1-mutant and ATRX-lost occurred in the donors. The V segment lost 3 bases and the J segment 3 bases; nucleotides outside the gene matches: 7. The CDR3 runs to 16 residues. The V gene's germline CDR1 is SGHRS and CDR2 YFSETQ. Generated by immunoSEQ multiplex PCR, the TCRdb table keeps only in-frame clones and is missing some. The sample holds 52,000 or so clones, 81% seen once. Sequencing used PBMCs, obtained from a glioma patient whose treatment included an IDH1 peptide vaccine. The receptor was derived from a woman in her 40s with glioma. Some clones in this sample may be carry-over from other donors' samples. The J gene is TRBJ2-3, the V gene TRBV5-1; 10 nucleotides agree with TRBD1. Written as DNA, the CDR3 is TGCGCCAGCAGCTCCAGACAGGGGGCATCGACAGATACGCAGTATTTT. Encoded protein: CASSSRQGASTDTQYF.